This TCR beta chain comes out of a study of blood T cell repertoires in COVID-19. Methods used by the authors: Amplification of reference gene primers was used by the study to estimate nucleated cell counts. TCRdb's copy holds only in-frame clones and misses some; the assay was immunoSEQ multiplex PCR. The V and J calls and clone size were taken over from that table, and D and trimming were inferred from the DNA. This table has fewer than 450,000 clones, 90% appearing once. Everyone who took part was roughly 18 to 89 years old, and they came from 24 US areas. Participants' own reports of clinical history determined their cohort assignment. For recovered donors of Cohort 3, there were two negative PCRs, clearance, or symptom resolution. The clonotype was recovered from a man younger than 35 who had recovered from COVID-19. Sequenced: PBMCs or T cells enriched from blood (not recorded which).

The CDR3 DNA follows: TGTGCCAGCAGCCACGCCCGGTTGGAGACCCAGTACTTC. It yields the protein CASSHARLETQYF. The chain carries TRBV7-9 and TRBJ2-5; no reliable D call. The V gene lost 5 bases and the J gene lost 5 bases, with 12 bases spanning the gap. CDR1 and CDR2 (germline): SEHNR, FQNEAQ (reference sequence). This CDR3 spans 13 amino acids.